This T cell receptor (beta chain) was sequenced in a study of blood T cell repertoires in COVID-19. For the study at large: Sources were T cells, B-cell-depleted T cells, or PBMCs; the material itself was cDNA or gDNA.

Residents of about two dozen US areas, aged about 18 to 95 years, made up the participants. Participants had their cohort set by participant-reported clinical history. What the recovered Cohort 3 donors had was two negative PCRs, clearance, or symptom resolution. Germline V gene lookup returns CDR1 MDHEN and CDR2 SYDVKM. The CDR3 runs to 16 residues. The ends lost 5 bases at V and 5 bases at J; junction bases unmatched: 11. Some clones are missing from TCRdb's copy, which holds only in-frame ones; the method was immunoSEQ multiplex PCR. The sample consists of 140,000 or so clones, roughly four fifths of them appearing once.

The clonotype comes from a man in his fifties or sixties who had recovered from COVID-19. The V gene is TRBV28, the J gene TRBJ2-3, with 9 bases identical to TRBD1. Material: PBMCs or T cells enriched from blood (not recorded which). The CDR3: CASSPTGTGYVDTQYF. Here the CDR3 DNA reads TGTGCCAGCAGTCCGACCGGGACAGGGTACGTAGATACGCAGTATTTT.